This T cell receptor beta chain was profiled in a study of cytomegalovirus exposure and HLA in healthy donors. Study-wide background: Unique TCR beta sequences numbering 95 million to 130 million came from approximately 180 million T cells in an earlier analysis.

This CDR3 is 17 amino acids long. Germline assignment: CDR1 MDHEN and CDR2 SYDVKM. The trim removed 2 bases at V and 5 bases at J, leaving 14 bases unmatched. PCR used 60 Vbeta primers and 13 Jbeta primers. Sequencing was performed with immunoSEQ multiplex PCR; in TCRdb, only in-frame clones are kept and a portion is missing. The sample consists of roughly 31,000 clones, less than 70% of them appearing once. Study observations and caveats: Specificity of three CMV-associated chains for CMV antigens was verified in vitro. The presence/absence work took it that sequencing depth was about the same across donors.

In regard to this clone: Antigen unknown.

The rearrangement joins TRBV28 to TRBJ2-5, with TRBD1 identical over 7 bases. This clonotype was sampled from a male donor in good health and CMV-seropositive. Material for sequencing was PBMCs. CDR3 in DNA: TGTGCCAGCAGTTTACGGGCTAGACAGGGAAGGGGCGAGACCCAGTACTTC. Protein product: CASSLRARQGRGETQYF.